Listed here are 28 T cell receptor beta chains from one sample, sequenced in a study of T cell repertoires in cytomegalovirus infection. TCRdb fed the reads into MiXCR, producing one record per CDR3 protein. The table lists around 290,000 distinct CDR3 sequences, about 26% of them singletons, with more than 11% in the top ten. What was sequenced was PBMCs. The receptors were gathered from a human donor in good health (CMV status not recorded). Some clones in this sample may be carry-over from other donors' samples.

In the case of this clonotype: At one of its ends the junction is not consistent with the germline gene, which may arise from a read error. The J gene is TRBJ1-6, the V gene TRBV7-8; D gene unclear. CDR1 SGHVS and CDR2 FQNEAQ come from the germline V gene. CDR3 length equals 13 residues. CDR3 sequence reads: CASSLEQSSHLHF. The CDR3 DNA follows: TGTGCCAGCAGCTTAGAACAGTCCTCACACCTCCACTTT.

The V and J genes are TRBV4-1 and TRBJ2-2; D possibly uses TRBD1 or TRBD2 (6 bases each). V was pared by 1 base and J by 1 base, with 13 bases between. The CDR3 is made up of 17 amino acids. Germline CDR1 reads MGHRA; CDR2 reads YSYEKL. CDR3 sequence: CASSQGGGLVNTGELFF. The CDR3, as DNA: TGCGCCAGCAGCCAAGGAGGGGGGTTGGTGAACACCGGGGAGCTGTTTTTT.

This clonotype occurred many times. V is TRBV7-2 and J is TRBJ2-7; 9 bases match TRBD1. Germline V gene sequence: CDR1 SGHTA, CDR2 FQGNSA. This CDR3 has 15 residues. With V trimmed by 2 bases and J by 13 bases, 15 bases remained unmatched. The chain's CDR3 is CASSLTGQGRRGIYF. CDR3 sequence (DNA): TGTGCCAGCAGCTTAACGGGACAGGGAAGACGGGGCATCTACTTC. Together with reference TRBV7-2 and TRBJ2-7, the CDR3 gives the full variable domain: GAGVSQSPSNKVTEKGKDVELRCDPISGHTALYWYRQSLGQGLEFLIYFQGNSAPDKSGLPSDRFSAERTGGSVSTLTIQRTQQEDSAVYLCASSLTGQGRRGIYFGPGTRLTVT.

V usage is TRBV7-2 and J usage is TRBJ1-5; no clear D. The V gene lost 3 bases and the J gene lost 5 bases, with 5 bases spanning the gap. The V gene's germline CDR1 is SGHTA and CDR2 FQGNSA. CDR3 length equals 12 residues. This CDR3 reads CASSFIDQPQHF. The CDR3 bases are TGTGCCAGCAGCTTCATAGATCAGCCCCAGCATTTT.

The chain is built from TRBV29-1 and TRBJ2-5; 12 bases agree with TRBD1. Germline CDR1 SQVTM, CDR2 ANQGSEA. J gave up 4 bases and V 6 bases, and 6 bases lay outside the gene matches. The CDR3 consists of 14 residues. CDR3 region: CSVGWDRGRETQYF. The DNA of the CDR3 is TGCAGCGTGGGGTGGGACAGGGGGCGAGAGACCCAGTACTTC.

The gene calls are TRBV28 and TRBJ1-5; D gene uncertain. V was shortened by 6 bases and J by 3 bases, with 9 bases between the two germline ends. Germline loops: CDR1 MDHEN, CDR2 SYDVKM. This CDR3 is built from 13 residues. The CDR3 bases are TGTGCCAGCAGGGGAGGGAACAATCAGCCCCAGCATTTT. Residues: CASRGGNNQPQHF.

There are a few counts of this clonotype. The chain combines TRBV2 with TRBJ1-1; TRBD1 is a possible D gene (5 bases). The germline V gene has CDR1 SNHLY and CDR2 FYNNEI. CDR3 size: 14 residues. Trimming stripped 6 bases from V and 1 base from J, with 12 bases between. The CDR3 region has the DNA TGTGCCAGCAGCGGACAAACGACGAACACTGAAGCTTTCTTT. Its protein is CASSGQTTNTEAFF.

This clonotype was seen many times. The chain combines TRBV7-2 with TRBJ2-3; TRBD1 matches at 7 bases. Trimming cost V 3 bases and J 0 bases; bases outside gene matches: 3. CDR1 and CDR2 (germline): SGHTA, FQGNSA. The CDR3 spans 15 residues. The CDR3, as DNA: TGTGCCAGCAGCTTGGACAGGAGGAGCACAGATACGCAGTATTTT. Translation gives CASSLDRRSTDTQYF.

This clonotype has only a few counts. The chain combines TRBV28 with TRBJ2-7; D uncertain. From germline, CDR1 is MDHEN and CDR2 SYDVKM. There are 15 residues in the CDR3. With 1 base removed from V and 2 bases from J, the gap between germline ends came to 12 bases. DNA of the CDR3: TGTGCCAGCAGTTTATCCCCGGACGGCACCTACGAGCAGTACTTC. It is translated as CASSLSPDGTYEQYF.

The chain combines TRBV5-4 with TRBJ2-5; D not certain. Looked up from germline, CDR1 is SGHNT and CDR2 is YYREEE (reference sequence). The ends were cut back, 0 bases at V and 0 bases at J, with 6 bases in the middle. CDR3 length: 14 residues. CDR3 in amino acids: CASSLEWYQETQYF. CDR3 in DNA: TGTGCCAGCAGCTTGGAGTGGTACCAAGAGACCCAGTACTTC.

This chain connects TRBV11-2 to TRBJ2-1, with D perhaps matching TRBD1 (6 bases). The length of the CDR3 is 15 residues. V lost 4 bases and J lost 0, with 10 bases in between. Germline loops: CDR1 SGHAT, CDR2 FQNNGV. CDR3 in amino acids: CASSSRTDSYNEQFF. In DNA form, the CDR3 reads TGTGCCAGCAGCTCCAGGACAGACTCCTACAATGAGCAGTTCTTC.

With regard to this clonotype: Just one base apart from a much larger clone, this may be a read error. The chain joins TRBV2 to TRBJ2-1, with D unclear. The germline CDR1 and CDR2 sequences are SNHLY and FYNNEI. Trimming removed 6 bases from V and 5 bases from J, with 8 bases in between. The CDR3 extends over 12 amino acids. The CDR3 sequence: CASSGRNNEQFF. The CDR3 bases are TGTGCCAGCAGCGGTAGGAACAATGAGCAGTTCTTC. Looking up the rest from reference TRBV2 and TRBJ2-1 gives the full variable domain: EPEVTQTPSHQVTQMGQEVILRCVPISNHLYFYWYRQILGQKVEFLVSFYNNEISEKSEIFDDQFSVERPDGSNFTLKIRSTKLEDSAMYFCASSGRNNEQFFGPGTRLTVL.

This clonotype appeared many times. This chain links TRBV7-2 with TRBJ2-1; TRBD2 aligns across 9 bases. The V gene's germline CDR1 is SGHTA and CDR2 FQGNSA. This CDR3 region has 15 residues. With V trimmed by 0 bases and J by 9 bases, 6 bases remained unmatched. CDR3 coding DNA: TGTGCCAGCAGCTTAGCCCTAGCGGGAAGGGGTGAGCAGTTCTTC. Translation: CASSLALAGRGEQFF.

CDR3 sequence reads: CASSPGTLGRNQPQHF. CDR3 nucleotides: TGTGCCAGCAGTCCGGGGACCCTGGGACGGAATCAGCCCCAGCATTTT. V and J are TRBV28 and TRBJ1-5, with D tentatively TRBD1 (5 bases). Germline CDR1 MDHEN, CDR2 SYDVKM. The CDR3 contains 16 residues. Trimming took off 5 bases at V and 4 bases at J, with 18 bases between the two ends.

The CDR3 reads CASSSREGATSYEQYF. CDR3 coding DNA: TGTGCCAGCAGCTCCCGGGAGGGGGCTACCTCCTACGAGCAGTACTTC. The chain links TRBV7-9 to TRBJ2-7, with D possibly being TRBD2 (8 bases). Germline CDR1 is SEHNR and CDR2 is FQNEAQ (reference sequence). V gave up 4 bases and J gave up 0 bases, with 16 bases separating them. This CDR3 spans 16 amino acids. Full variable domain (missing parts from reference TRBV7-9 and TRBJ2-7): DTGVSQNPRHKITKRGQNVTFRCDPISEHNRLYWYRQTLGQGPEFLTYFQNEAQLEKSRLLSDRFSAERPKGSFSTLEIQRTEQGDSAMYLCASSSREGATSYEQYFGPGTRLTVT.

The chain uses TRBV2 and TRBJ2-4; D tentatively fits TRBD1 or TRBD2 (5 bases each). CDR3 length: 15 residues. CDR1 and CDR2 (germline): SNHLY, FYNNEI. V shed 7 bases and J shed 9 bases, with 22 bases lying between them. The CDR3 DNA is TGTGCCAGCACCTTCGAGGGGATCAGTTTGAGCATTCAGTACTTC. Translated, it gives CASTFEGISLSIQYF.

The V call is TRBV4-2, the J call TRBJ2-2, with TRBD2 matching 10 bases. The CDR3 has 18 residues. The V gene end was trimmed by 2 bases and the J gene end by 5 bases; junction bases not matched to a gene: 11. The germline V gene has CDR1 LGHNA and CDR2 YNFKEQ. In DNA, the CDR3 is TGTGCCAGCAGCCAAAGTACCGCTAGCGGGAGATCAACCGGGGAGCTGTTTTTT. As protein: CASSQSTASGRSTGELFF.

This clonotype was found many times. The rearrangement uses TRBV7-2 and TRBJ2-5, with 8 nucleotides matching TRBD1. The CDR3 is made up of 14 amino acids. Germline assignment: CDR1 SGHTA and CDR2 FQGNSA. The ends lost 6 bases at V and 5 bases at J; junction bases unmatched: 8. As DNA, the CDR3 is TGTGCCAGCAGTAAGGTCGGACAGGGTGAGACCCAGTACTTC. Protein: CASSKVGQGETQYF. The full variable domain, with the rest looked up from reference TRBV7-2 and TRBJ2-5, is GAGVSQSPSNKVTEKGKDVELRCDPISGHTALYWYRQSLGQGLEFLIYFQGNSAPDKSGLPSDRFSAERTGGSVSTLTIQRTQQEDSAVYLCASSKVGQGETQYFGPGTRLLVL.

This chain uses TRBV5-6 with TRBJ2-7; possibly TRBD1 for D (6 bases). V gave up 0 bases and J gave up 6 bases, with 13 bases separating them. Germline V gene sequence: CDR1 SGHDT, CDR2 YYEEEE. This CDR3 comprises 14 residues. The CDR3 is CASSLVPTGGEQYF. CDR3 DNA sequence: TGTGCCAGCAGCTTGGTTCCGACAGGCGGCGAGCAGTACTTC.

This clonotype was observed a few times. The rearrangement links TRBV13 to TRBJ1-1; D is ambiguous. Trimming shortened V by 2 bases and J by 0 bases, and 10 bases separated the two germline ends. Germline lookup yields CDR1 PRHDT and CDR2 FYEKMQ (reference sequence). This CDR3 has 15 amino acids. This CDR3 is CASSLKRLLNTEAFF. DNA of the CDR3: TGTGCCAGCAGCTTAAAACGACTCTTGAACACTGAAGCTTTCTTT. The full variable domain, completed using reference TRBV13 and TRBJ1-1, is AAGVIQSPRHLIKEKRETATLKCYPIPRHDTVYWYQQGPGQDPQFLISFYEKMQSDKGSIPDRFSAQQFSDYHSELNMSSLELGDSALYFCASSLKRLLNTEAFFGQGTRLTVV.

The V gene is TRBV2, the J gene TRBJ1-1; tentative D call: TRBD1 (5 bases). In germline, CDR1 is SNHLY, CDR2 FYNNEI. The CDR3 has 13 residues. The V and J ends lost 3 bases and 0 bases respectively, with 5 bases between them. The chain's CDR3 is CASSDRVNTEAFF. In nucleotides, the CDR3 is TGTGCCAGCAGTGACAGGGTGAACACTGAAGCTTTCTTT.

At least ten counts were recorded for this clonotype. For the CDR3, the DNA is TGTGCCAGCAAAGGAAACACTGAAGCTTTCTTT. It encodes CASKGNTEAFF. The rearrangement joins TRBV28 to TRBJ1-1; D not certain. Germline CDR1 is MDHEN and CDR2 is SYDVKM. The CDR3 totals 11 residues. V lost 7 bases, J lost 2 bases, and 5 bases lay in between. The whole variable domain, filled in from reference TRBV28 and TRBJ1-1, reads DVKVTQSSRYLVKRTGEKVFLECVQDMDHENMFWYRQDPGLGLRLIYFSYDVKMKEKGDIPEGYSVSREKKERFSLILESASTNQTSMYLCASKGNTEAFFGQGTRLTVV.

Only a few counts were recorded for this clonotype. The chain joins TRBV7-9 to TRBJ2-1; D is perhaps TRBD2 (5 bases). Germline V gives CDR1 SEHNR, CDR2 FQNEAQ (reference sequence). The CDR3 has 13 residues. The V end was cut by 2 bases, the J end by 10 bases, with 12 bases between. DNA of the CDR3: TGTGCCAGCAGCTTACCCCTAGCACCAGAGCAGTTCTTC. As protein: CASSLPLAPEQFF. Full variable domain (missing parts from reference TRBV7-9 and TRBJ2-1): DTGVSQNPRHKITKRGQNVTFRCDPISEHNRLYWYRQTLGQGPEFLTYFQNEAQLEKSRLLSDRFSAERPKGSFSTLEIQRTEQGDSAMYLCASSLPLAPEQFFGPGTRLTVL.

The rearrangement joins TRBV20-1 to TRBJ2-5; D gene unclear. The CDR3 contains 15 residues. The germline V gene encodes CDR1 DFQATT and CDR2 SNEGSKA (reference sequence). Trimming took off 2 bases at V and 4 bases at J, with 17 bases between the two ends. The CDR3 DNA is TGCAGTGCTAGACCCCAGTCTCAACCCATAGAGACCCAGTACTTC. Protein: CSARPQSQPIETQYF.

The chain is built from TRBV7-2 and TRBJ1-5, with 7 bases that match TRBD1. The J segment lost 6 bases and the V segment lost 5 bases, leaving 4 bases of the junction unmatched. Germline CDR1 reads SGHTA; CDR2 reads FQGNSA. CDR3 size: 13 residues. The CDR3 is CASSDRVFQPQHF. The CDR3 DNA sequence: TGTGCCAGCAGCGACAGGGTGTTTCAGCCCCAGCATTTT.

This clonotype occurred a few times. The rearrangement uses TRBV6-5 and TRBJ1-6; possible D gene TRBD1, 6 bases. The CDR3 length is 12 residues. CDR1 and CDR2 (germline): MNHEY, SVGAGI. Trimming removed 6 bases at V and 10 bases at J, with 10 bases between. For the CDR3, the DNA is TGTGCCAGCAGATCAGGGGTCTCACCCCTCCACTTT. This codes for CASRSGVSPLHF.

The J gene is TRBJ2-6, the V gene TRBV4-3; D may match TRBD1 or TRBD2 (5 bases each). Trimming shortened V by 1 base and J by 2 bases, and 9 bases separated the two germline ends. This CDR3 spans 16 amino acids. Germline-derived CDR1 and CDR2 are LGHNA and YSLEER. In DNA, the CDR3 is TGCGCCAGCAGCCAAGGGGGGTTTCCTGGGGCCAACGTCCTGACTTTC. This codes for CASSQGGFPGANVLTF.

This clonotype was found a few times. The rearrangement uses TRBV7-3 and TRBJ2-5; maybe TRBD2 (6 bases). This CDR3 has 15 residues. V lost 5 bases and J lost 5, with 18 bases in between. Germline CDR1 and CDR2: SGHTA and FQGTGA. The CDR3 sequence: CASSKGSAGLETQYF. The CDR3 region has the DNA TGTGCCAGCAGCAAAGGGTCGGCGGGGTTGGAGACCCAGTACTTC.